A selection of T cell receptor beta chains follows, all from one sample in a study of blood T cell repertoires in COVID-19. The repertoire was sequenced with immunoSEQ multiplex PCR; TCRdb's copy has only in-frame clones and lacks some. The sample gives 200,000 to 300,000 clones, around 88% of which show up once; roughly 3.5% is in the top ten. Sequencing input: PBMCs or T cells enriched from blood (not recorded which). The receptors stem from a woman between 40 and 50 years old with acute COVID-19. CDR3s include the opening cysteine and the closing phenylalanine or tryptophan.

v_call,j_call,cdr3_aa
TRBV18,TRBJ2-3,CASSQAGGLPDTQYF
TRBV4-1,TRBJ2-5,CASSQERGGETQYF
TRBV9,TRBJ2-5,CASSSSGGGDETQYF
TRBV30,TRBJ1-5,CAWSVRQGNQPQHF
TRBV5-8,TRBJ2-1,CASSLGRRLAIEQFF
TRBV5-1,TRBJ2-3,CASSLAPAAGDTQYF
TRBV11-3,TRBJ2-1,CASSLTGTGFEQFF
TRBV5-1,TRBJ2-2,CASSLAGLADTGELFF
TRBV5-1,TRBJ2-3,CASSLPQETSSGERTDTQYF
TRBV19,TRBJ1-5,CASSIGHDSGGNQPQHF
TRBV19,TRBJ1-1,CASSLGGSVIEAFF
TRBV24-1,TRBJ2-3,CATSDLTSGPDTQYF
TRBV27,TRBJ2-1,CASSSVPLAGDLNEQFF
TRBV11-2,TRBJ2-1,CASSTRTSGGRNEQFF
TRBV6-5,TRBJ2-7,CASNLAGGPYEQYF
TRBV6-5,TRBJ1-5,CASSYGGGNQPQHF
TRBV6-5,TRBJ2-7,CASSTGLATNEQYF
TRBV11-3,TRBJ2-1,CASSWGGLTSYNEQFF
TRBV5-3,TRBJ2-1,CARSFECDEQFF
TRBV11-3,TRBJ2-7,CASSLVPTHSYEQYF
TRBV6-1,TRBJ1-6,CASSEDFVGRPLHF
TRBV25-1,TRBJ2-1,CASSGTSGSEQFF
TRBV28,TRBJ2-7,CASTSTWGQEAWEQYF
TRBV19,TRBJ1-6,CASRTDTRLSSPLHF
TRBV27,TRBJ2-7,CASSSPREGRYEQYF
TRBV3-1/TRBV3-2,TRBJ1-1,CASSPLPLRGLAEAFF
TRBV21-1,TRBJ1-4,CASRLPTNEKLFF
TRBV18,TRBJ2-7,CASSSGLAGGRADEQYF
TRBV6-6,TRBJ2-5,CASRTGLAGQETQYF
TRBV25-1,TRBJ1-1,CASSAGTGGVFF
TRBV7-7,TRBJ1-5,CASSLLQDTNQPQHF
TRBV24-1,TRBJ1-1,CATSDGDRGGNTEAFF
TRBV5-1,TRBJ1-2,CASSPGRGNYGYTF
TRBV21-1,TRBJ2-6,CASSNKSFPGLAGSGANVLTF
TRBV24-1,TRBJ2-3,CATSEAGLADTQYF
TRBV11-3,TRBJ2-7,CASSTRDSSYEQYF
TRBV19,TRBJ2-2,CASIKAGELTGELFF
TRBV11-3,TRBJ2-1,CASTSGQGGNEQFF
TRBV7-9,TRBJ2-7,CASSLVGTGDEQYF
TRBV9,TRBJ2-2,CASSVDQNTGELFF
TRBV2,TRBJ2-7,CASSEVRGRYNEQYF
TRBV2,TRBJ2-1,CASSQDRAMKFF
TRBV5-1,TRBJ2-2,CASSFTGTSYTGELFF
TRBV5-4,TRBJ2-3,CAAEFGTSGRGRADTQYF
TRBV7-2,TRBJ2-1,CASSFGGPGNEQFF
TRBV18,TRBJ2-7,CASSPGLAGGEQYF
TRBV18,TRBJ1-2,CASSPLSGDGYTF
TRBV11-3,TRBJ2-5,CASSEGGPAETQYF
TRBV27,TRBJ2-1,CASSLSSTGGGDEQFF
TRBV6-5,TRBJ2-1,CASRLLAGDVDEQFF
TRBV12-3/TRBV12-4,TRBJ2-7,CASSASSGSQYF
TRBV24-1,TRBJ2-5,CATGETGTGSQTQYF
TRBV5-4,TRBJ1-1,CASSSATNKGWGAFF
TRBV4-1,TRBJ1-4,CASSQDPPGIGEKLFF
TRBV24-1,TRBJ2-5,CATSEWTGPRETQYF